This T cell receptor (beta chain) is from a study of neoadjuvant anti-PD-1 for oral cavity cancer. About the research overall: Around day 43, patients without progression received a fourth nivolumab dose before surgery. Findings and caveats of the study: TCR analyses covered only a few patients per response group.

Germline V gene sequence: CDR1 SGHNT, CDR2 YYREEE (reference sequence). This CDR3 spans 16 amino acids. J gave up 5 bases and V 0 bases, and 4 bases lay outside the gene matches. As to this clone: As yet, its antigen is unknown.

TCRdb keeps only in-frame clones here, not all; method: immunoSEQ multiplex PCR. The sample carries 55,000 to 80,000 clones, around 80% recorded once. This rearrangement joins TRBV5-4 to TRBJ2-2; 10 bases line up with TRBD2. The receptor's source is a person aged 35 to 85 with oral cavity squamous cell carcinoma. Material: PBMCs, obtained before nivolumab (anti-PD-1) treatment. The CDR3 sequence is CASSLVSSGRTGELFF. The CDR3 bases are TGTGCCAGCAGCTTGGTGTCTAGCGGGAGAACCGGGGAGCTGTTTTTT.